The 21 T cell receptor beta chains below come from one sample, sequenced in a study of identical twins. TCRdb re-analysed the 5' RACE reads in MiXCR, keeping a single row per CDR3 protein. The sample consists of roughly 720,000 distinct CDR3 sequences, about 20% of them appearing once. This same sample was also part of a study on T cells expressing NK-cell markers.

Sequenced input: PBMCs. The receptors shown here come from a young woman in good health.

The rearrangement joins TRBV5-1 to TRBJ1-2; no definite D call. V dropped 4 bases and J dropped 6 bases, with 16 bases sitting between them. Germline lookup yields CDR1 SGHRS and CDR2 YFSETQ. The CDR3 covers 14 residues. The CDR3 here is CASSPRGPADGYTF. The CDR3 DNA reads TGCGCCAGCAGCCCCCGGGGTCCGGCGGATGGCTACACCTTC.

CDR3 bases: TGTGCCAGCAGTTCGACTAGCGGGGTTTCAGATACGCAGTATTTT. Its translation: CASSSTSGVSDTQYF. The J gene is TRBJ2-3, the V gene TRBV12-3 or TRBV12-4; 11 nucleotides line up with TRBD2. The CDR3 has 15 amino acids. The junction had 4 bases not matched to a gene; V was cut back by 4 bases and J by 4 bases.

The chain combines TRBV20-1 with TRBJ2-7; 13 bases are shared with TRBD2. J gave up 4 bases and V 6 bases, and 9 bases lay outside the gene matches. Germline V gene sequence: CDR1 DFQATT, CDR2 SNEGSKA (reference sequence). The CDR3 consists of 15 residues. CDR3 coding DNA: TGCAGTGCCGCTGGGACTAGCGGGACCCTTTACGAGCAGTACTTC. Its protein is CSAAGTSGTLYEQYF.

V and J are TRBV5-1 and TRBJ2-3; 8 nucleotides match TRBD2. The trim removed 4 bases at V and 1 base at J, leaving 8 bases unmatched. The CDR3 is made up of 16 amino acids. The V gene's germline CDR1 is SGHRS and CDR2 YFSETQ. CDR3 DNA sequence: TGCGCCAGCAGCGTAACGGGAGGGCCCGGCACAGATACGCAGTATTTT. Protein sequence: CASSVTGGPGTDTQYF.

This clonotype was recorded at least ten times. The CDR3 coding sequence is TGTGCCAGCAGCCACAGGGGGCTGGACAATGAGCAGTTCTTC. Encoded protein: CASSHRGLDNEQFF. This chain connects TRBV4-2 to TRBJ2-1, with TRBD1 matching 8 bases. The germline CDR1 and CDR2 sequences are LGHNA and YNFKEQ. With V trimmed by 3 bases and J by 5 bases, 3 bases remained unmatched. This CDR3 spans 14 amino acids.

This clonotype was seen at least ten times. The chain recombines TRBV20-1 with TRBJ2-3, with 10 bases that match TRBD1. This CDR3 contains 16 residues. V lost 6 bases to trimming and J lost 5 bases; unmatched junction nucleotides: 14. CDR1 is DFQATT, CDR2 SNEGSKA, per germline (reference sequence). CDR3 nucleotide sequence: TGCAGTGCCGAACTTCGGGACAGGGGTTCCATAGATACGCAGTATTTT. Encoded protein: CSAELRDRGSIDTQYF.

J is TRBJ2-7 and V is TRBV7-2, with 8 bases aligning to TRBD1. Germline V gives CDR1 SGHTA, CDR2 FQGNSA. The V gene end was trimmed by 7 bases and the J gene end by 5 bases; junction bases not matched to a gene: 4. The CDR3 totals 12 residues. CDR3 residues: CASNQGAHEQYF. In DNA form, the CDR3 reads TGTGCCAGCAACCAGGGGGCCCACGAGCAGTACTTC.

The CDR3: CASRYRDRGQAFF. CDR3 DNA sequence: TGTGCCAGCAGGTACCGGGACAGGGGGCAAGCTTTCTTT. The rearrangement joins TRBV11-2 to TRBJ1-1; 12 bases match TRBD1. The germline gives CDR1 SGHAT, CDR2 FQNNGV. The CDR3 is 13 amino acids. Trimming at V came to 6 bases and at J to 9 bases, leaving 5 bases not matched to a gene.

The DNA of the CDR3 is TGTGCCAGCAGTTACGGGAGGGGGAAGTACTTC. This translates into CASSYGRGKYF. The chain recombines TRBV6-2 or TRBV6-3 with TRBJ2-7; the D gene is possibly TRBD2 (7 bases). In germline, CDR1 is MNHEY, CDR2 SVGEGT. The CDR3 sequence is 11 residues long. Trimming took 2 bases from V and 11 from J, leaving 10 bases between them.

Many counts were recorded for this clonotype. The chain links TRBV20-1 to TRBJ2-1; either TRBD1 or TRBD2 may fit D (5 bases each). The CDR3 sequence is 14 residues long. V dropped 5 bases and J dropped 0 bases, with 11 bases sitting between them. Germline values: CDR1 DFQATT, CDR2 SNEGSKA (reference sequence). Here the CDR3 DNA reads TGCAGTGCTGGGGGACGGAGCTCCTACAATGAGCAGTTCTTC. As protein: CSAGGRSSYNEQFF.

Only a few counts were recorded for this clonotype. This chain joins TRBV6-1 and TRBJ2-7; 10 bases are a match to TRBD1. V dropped 6 bases and J dropped 4; count of bases not matched to a gene: 9. The CDR3 loop spans 15 amino acids. From germline, CDR1 is MNHNS and CDR2 SASEGT. CDR3 bases: TGTGCCAGCAGATCCCAGACAGGGGGCAGGTACGAGCAGTACTTC. Amino acid sequence: CASRSQTGGRYEQYF.

The chain carries TRBV5-1 and TRBJ2-1; 9 bases align to TRBD2. The CDR3 has 17 amino acids. CDR1 is SGHRS, CDR2 YFSETQ, per germline. Trimming removed 0 bases from V and 0 bases from J; junction bases left unmatched: 4. In DNA form, the CDR3 reads TGCGCCAGCAGCTTGGACCTTAGCGGGAGCTCCTACAATGAGCAGTTCTTC. Its translation is CASSLDLSGSSYNEQFF.

Regarding this clonotype: Being one base from a much bigger clone, this may be a read error. The V gene is TRBV12-3 or TRBV12-4, the J gene TRBJ1-5; 8 bases agree with TRBD1. This CDR3 is built from 14 residues. The V and J ends lost 4 bases and 4 bases, in that order; junction bases with no gene match: 3. CDR3 loop: CASSWGQENQPQHF. CDR3 DNA sequence: TGTGCCAGCAGTTGGGGACAGGAGAATCAGCCCCAGCATTTT.

This rearrangement joins TRBV15 to TRBJ2-4; D perhaps matches TRBD1 (6 bases). Germline V CDR1 and CDR2: LNHNV, YYDKDF (reference sequence). The CDR3 is made up of 15 amino acids. The V end lost 4 bases, the J end lost 2 bases, and 12 bases lay between the germline ends. CDR3 protein: CATSILDRPKNIQYF. CDR3 bases: TGTGCCACCAGCATCCTGGACAGACCCAAAAACATTCAGTACTTC.

The rearrangement links TRBV20-1 to TRBJ2-7; 7 nucleotides line up with TRBD2. The germline CDR1 and CDR2 sequences are DFQATT and SNEGSKA (reference sequence). The CDR3 runs 12 residues. Trimming at V came to 3 bases and at J to 5 bases, leaving 4 bases not matched to a gene. CDR3 DNA: TGCAGTGCTAGGGGCGGGAGTGACGAGCAGTACTTC. It is translated as CSARGGSDEQYF.

The CDR3 loop reads CSAIRAETDTQYF. CDR3 in DNA: TGCAGTGCTATACGCGCGGAGACAGATACGCAGTATTTT. J is TRBJ2-3 and V is TRBV20-1; D is undetermined. V lost 4 bases, J lost 3 bases, and 11 bases lay in between. From germline, CDR1 is DFQATT and CDR2 SNEGSKA (reference sequence). CDR3 length: 13 residues.

This clonotype was observed a handful of times. This chain uses TRBV6-5 with TRBJ1-2; TRBD1 is a possible D gene (5 bases). Germline values: CDR1 MNHEY, CDR2 SVGAGI. V was pared by 4 bases and J by 8 bases, with 11 bases between. The CDR3 sequence is 12 residues long. The CDR3 is CASSSLGAGYTF. Here the CDR3 DNA reads TGTGCCAGCAGTTCCTTAGGGGCGGGCTACACCTTC.

V and J are TRBV20-1 and TRBJ2-1; D is unclear. The V and J ends lost 6 bases and 7 bases respectively, with 19 bases between them. This CDR3 contains 14 residues. Germline lookup yields CDR1 DFQATT and CDR2 SNEGSKA (reference sequence). The CDR3 DNA reads TGCAGTGCGCGCCCTGGGTTTTTGGCAAATGAGCAGTTCTTC. Translating it yields CSARPGFLANEQFF.

This clonotype was observed a few times. V gene TRBV20-1 combines with J gene TRBJ2-1; possibly TRBD2 for D (5 bases). CDR1 and CDR2 from the germline V gene are DFQATT and SNEGSKA (reference sequence). CDR3 length equals 11 residues. Trimming left V 3 bases short and J 8 bases short, with 8 bases between. The CDR3 nucleotides read TGCAGTGCTAGGAGGCGGGATGAGCAGTTCTTC. Protein product: CSARRRDEQFF.

The rearrangement joins TRBV10-3 to TRBJ2-2; the D gene is possibly TRBD1 (5 bases). V lost 11 bases and J lost 3, with 19 bases in between. CDR1 and CDR2 from the germline V gene are ENHRY and SYGVKD. The CDR3 length is 15 residues. The CDR3 protein is CASQAGQGHTGELFF. The CDR3 region has the DNA TGTGCCTCCCAGGCCGGGCAGGGCCACACCGGGGAGCTGTTTTTT.

This clonotype occurred a few times. The chain has TRBV4-3 and TRBJ1-2; maybe TRBD1 (5 bases). The CDR3 consists of 15 residues. V was clipped by 0 bases and J by 7 bases, with 15 bases between them. Germline V CDR1 and CDR2: LGHNA, YSLEER. The CDR3 region has the DNA TGCGCCAGCAGCCAAGATCGGTTTCAGGGCGGTGGCTACACCTTC. Its protein product is CASSQDRFQGGGYTF.